This T cell receptor (beta chain) was documented in a study of cytomegalovirus exposure and HLA in healthy donors. The study's findings and limits: It was around 160 TCR beta chains that were listed as cytomegalovirus-associated.

Trimming removed 6 bases from V and 2 bases from J; junction bases left unmatched: 7. The CDR3 contains 15 residues. The V gene's germline CDR1 is MDHEN and CDR2 SYDVKM. Researchers ran the PCR with 60 Vbeta and 13 Jbeta primers. Profiling relied on immunoSEQ multiplex PCR, and the TCRdb table lists in-frame clones only, not all of them. This sample's clone table lists approximately 72,000 clones. On this clone itself: The antigen remains undetermined.

The TCR sequence derives from a woman in her thirties or forties in good health and CMV-seropositive. The sample comprised PBMCs. The chain combines TRBV28 with TRBJ2-7, with TRBD2 matching 10 bases. The CDR3 sequence: CASRPTSGQTYEQYF. The CDR3 DNA reads as TGTGCCAGCAGACCGACTAGCGGGCAAACCTACGAGCAGTACTTC.